These 22 T cell receptor beta chains were sequenced from one sample in a study of radiotherapy plus CTLA-4 blockade in lung cancer. Assay: immunoSEQ multiplex PCR; the TCRdb copy retains only in-frame clones and omits some. Of around 82,000 clones in the sample, around nine tenths were seen once. Sequenced material: peripheral blood, taken from a patient treated with radiotherapy plus ipilimumab. These receptor sequences come from a human donor with non-small cell lung cancer that progressed on radiotherapy plus ipilimumab.

This clone showed up just a few times. J is TRBJ1-3 and V is TRBV19; 7 positions match TRBD1. CDR1 LNHDA and CDR2 SQIVND come from the germline V gene (reference sequence). V lost 7 bases to trimming and J lost 2 bases; unmatched junction nucleotides: 2. The CDR3 consists of 13 residues. In DNA, the CDR3 is TGTGCCAGTACCGACAGGGCTGGAAACACCATATATTTT. Amino acids: CASTDRAGNTIYF.

J is TRBJ2-3 and V is TRBV5-6; either TRBD1 or TRBD2 may supply D (5 bases each). The length of the CDR3 is 12 residues. CDR1 and CDR2 (germline): SGHDT, YYEEEE. V lost 3 bases, J lost 3 bases, and 5 bases lay in between. This CDR3 is CASSWGTDTQYF. The CDR3 nucleotides read TGTGCCAGCAGCTGGGGGACAGATACGCAGTATTTT.

For this clone: The germline gene is not matched at one end of the junction; a read error may be the cause. This CDR3 is CASSLVPAGQETQYF. CDR3 DNA: TGTGCTAGCAGCTTAGTCCCTGCGGGCCAAGAGACCCAGTACTTC. V gene TRBV7-7 combines with J gene TRBJ2-5; TRBD2 is a possible D gene (5 bases). Germline V lookup: CDR1 SSHAT, CDR2 FNYEAQ (reference sequence). The CDR3 runs to 15 residues.

The V and J genes are TRBV7-3 and TRBJ2-3; maybe TRBD2 (5 bases). This CDR3 spans 13 amino acids. The germline V and J ends were trimmed by 1 base and 11 bases, with 13 bases remaining between them. Germline-derived CDR1 and CDR2 are SGHTA and FQGTGA. The CDR3 nucleotides are TGTGCCAGCAGCTTAATACGGGGTCAAGTGCAGTATTTT. Its protein product is CASSLIRGQVQYF.

V and J are TRBV2 and TRBJ1-5, with no clear D. CDR3 size: 15 residues. Trimming stripped 0 bases from V and 7 bases from J, with 13 bases between. Germline CDR1 and CDR2: SNHLY and FYNNEI. The CDR3 bases are TGTGCCAGCAGTGAAGCGCGAGGGCCGTGGCAGCCCCAGCATTTT. Protein product: CASSEARGPWQPQHF.

This rearrangement joins TRBV11-2 to TRBJ2-7; weak D call: TRBD1 (6 bases). Germline V lookup: CDR1 SGHAT, CDR2 FQNNGV. This CDR3 spans 13 amino acids. V shed 4 bases and J shed 4 bases, with 11 bases lying between them. CDR3 protein: CASSSGTPYEQYF. The CDR3 DNA reads as TGTGCCAGCAGCTCCGGGACACCTTACGAGCAGTACTTC.

This rearrangement joins TRBV5-1 to TRBJ2-7, with 7 bases matching TRBD1. Per the germline V gene, CDR1 is SGHRS and CDR2 is YFSETQ. The V and J ends lost 4 bases and 3 bases, in that order; junction bases with no gene match: 7. The CDR3 has 14 amino acids. The CDR3 reads CASSRLGTVYEQYF. The DNA for the CDR3 is TGCGCCAGCAGCCGGTTGGGGACAGTCTACGAGCAGTACTTC.

V and J are TRBV6-5 and TRBJ1-1, with unresolved D. The CDR3 runs to 14 residues. The ends were cut back, 4 bases at V and 1 base at J, with 10 bases in the middle. Looked up from germline, CDR1 is MNHEY and CDR2 is SVGAGI. CDR3 sequence (DNA): TGTGCCAGCAGTTCGGCGAAGGGGAACACTGAAGCTTTCTTT. This translates into CASSSAKGNTEAFF.

This clone was detected a few times. The rearrangement joins TRBV7-2 to TRBJ1-2; possible D gene TRBD1, 6 bases. The CDR3 has 14 residues. Germline lookup yields CDR1 SGHTA and CDR2 FQGNSA. V dropped 8 bases and J dropped 6 bases, with 19 bases sitting between them. This CDR3 reads CASRSRAGADGYTF. The CDR3 DNA follows: TGTGCCAGCCGGTCCCGGGCGGGGGCCGATGGCTACACCTTC.

This clone was counted a few times. This chain joins TRBV6-1 and TRBJ2-7; D possibly uses TRBD1 or TRBD2 (5 bases each). Trimming cost V 5 bases and J 2 bases, with 16 bases left between them. The CDR3 contains 15 residues. From germline, CDR1 is MNHNS and CDR2 SASEGT. The CDR3 reads CASSLSGTDTYEQYF. CDR3 DNA: TGTGCCAGCAGTCTTTCCGGGACGGATACCTACGAGCAGTACTTC.

The gene calls are TRBV27 and TRBJ2-6; no clear D gene. CDR3 length equals 18 residues. Trimming shortened V by 5 bases and J by 0 bases, and 17 bases separated the two germline ends. In germline, CDR1 is MNHEY, CDR2 SMNVEV (reference sequence). The CDR3 nucleotides are TGTGCCAGCAGTCCCGTCGGTATCGCCAACTCTGGGGCCAACGTCCTGACTTTC. This encodes CASSPVGIANSGANVLTF.

The chain employs TRBV2 and TRBJ1-2; D is unresolved. Germline assignment: CDR1 SNHLY and CDR2 FYNNEI. The CDR3 covers 11 residues. The V and J ends lost 8 bases and 4 bases respectively, with 8 bases between them. CDR3 residues: CASGDGYGYTF. CDR3 DNA: TGTGCCAGCGGAGACGGCTATGGCTACACCTTC.

The chain joins TRBV4-3 to TRBJ1-1, with D possibly matching TRBD1 (6 bases). V dropped 1 base and J dropped 0 bases, with 21 bases sitting between them. The germline V gene encodes CDR1 LGHNA and CDR2 YSLEER. This CDR3 is 19 amino acids long. The CDR3 is CASSQGQTSYRGLNTEAFF. CDR3 DNA: TGCGCCAGCAGCCAAGGTCAGACATCCTATAGGGGGTTGAACACTGAAGCTTTCTTT.

The CDR3 spells CASSQNTGQETQYF. In DNA form, the CDR3 reads TGTGCCAGCAGCCAAAACACGGGTCAAGAGACCCAGTACTTC. The J gene is TRBJ2-5, the V gene TRBV7-2; the D is unclear. Germline V gene data show CDR1 as SGHTA and CDR2 as FQGNSA. V dropped 5 bases and J dropped 2 bases, with 12 bases sitting between them. The CDR3 is made up of 14 amino acids.

This chain links TRBV5-1 with TRBJ1-1, with D hard to call. CDR1 is SGHRS and CDR2 is YFSETQ in the germline V gene. The CDR3 contains 14 residues. V was clipped by 4 bases and J by 4 bases, with 14 bases between them. The CDR3 DNA reads TGCGCCAGCAGCCAGATGGGAGGAGTCACTGAAGCTTTCTTT. Its translation: CASSQMGGVTEAFF.

The chain uses TRBV19 and TRBJ2-1; possibly TRBD2 for D (7 bases). The germline V gene encodes CDR1 LNHDA and CDR2 SQIVND (reference sequence). V dropped 1 base and J dropped 8 bases, with 15 bases sitting between them. The CDR3 loop spans 15 amino acids. For the CDR3, the DNA is TGTGCCAGTAGTATAGGGGTCCGGGGGGCGGATGAGCAGTTCTTC. It specifies CASSIGVRGADEQFF.

This chain connects TRBV11-3 to TRBJ2-7; 7 bases line up with TRBD2. The CDR3 consists of 14 residues. The ends lost 5 bases at V and 4 bases at J; junction bases unmatched: 8. The germline V gene encodes CDR1 SGHNT and CDR2 YENEEA. CDR3 residues: CASSPVRTSYEQYF. In nucleotides, the CDR3 is TGTGCCAGCAGCCCAGTCCGGACTAGTTACGAGCAGTACTTC.

This chain links TRBV18 with TRBJ2-7; 8 bases line up with TRBD1. Germline assignment: CDR1 KGHSH and CDR2 LQKENI. After removal of 3 bases from V and 1 base from J, the junction contained 8 bases not matched to a gene. The CDR3 contains 16 residues. The CDR3 loop reads CASSPTPGQGSYEQYF. CDR3 DNA sequence: TGTGCCAGCTCACCTACCCCCGGACAGGGTTCCTACGAGCAGTACTTC.

The chain carries TRBV11-2 and TRBJ2-7, with D possibly matching TRBD2 (5 bases). The germline V and J ends were trimmed by 3 bases and 12 bases, with 21 bases remaining between them. The CDR3 sequence is 14 residues long. The germline V gene has CDR1 SGHAT and CDR2 FQNNGV. CDR3 coding DNA: TGTGCCAGCAGCTTGCTTCGAGGAGAGGGCAGCACGTACTTC. Amino acid sequence: CASSLLRGEGSTYF.

The chain employs TRBV9 and TRBJ1-4; weak D call: TRBD1 (6 bases). From germline, CDR1 is SGDLS and CDR2 YYNGEE. The CDR3 covers 15 residues. Trimming cost V 0 bases and J 6 bases, with 12 bases left between them. The CDR3 sequence is CASSVGAGAYEKLFF. As DNA, the CDR3 is TGTGCCAGCAGCGTAGGTGCAGGGGCGTATGAAAAACTGTTTTTT.

The CDR3 here is CASSLNVEFDEQFF. CDR3 nucleotides: TGTGCCAGCAGCTTGAACGTAGAGTTCGATGAGCAGTTCTTC. The J gene is TRBJ2-1, the V gene TRBV5-4; D is undetermined. CDR3 size: 14 residues. Germline CDR1 and CDR2: SGHNT and YYREEE (reference sequence). V was shortened by 1 base and J by 8 bases, with 13 bases between the two germline ends.

V gene TRBV5-1 combines with J gene TRBJ1-1; possibly TRBD1 for D (5 bases). Trimming removed 0 bases at V and 11 bases at J, with 14 bases between. Per the germline V gene, CDR1 is SGHRS and CDR2 is YFSETQ. The CDR3 runs 13 residues. CDR3 sequence: CASSLEGERQAFF. The CDR3 DNA sequence: TGCGCCAGCAGCTTGGAAGGGGAACGACAGGCTTTCTTT.